Listed below are T cell receptor beta chains from one sample, sequenced in a study of blood T cell repertoires in COVID-19. This table comes from immunoSEQ multiplex PCR, and its TCRdb copy is limited to in-frame clones, with some not included. The sample lists tens of thousands of clones, 70% to 90% occurring once. The sample taken for sequencing was peripheral blood. The source of these receptors is a woman in her 70s with COVID-19, enrolled during active disease. Each CDR3 is given with its conserved first and last residue. D genes are given only for firm matches. The size entry is marked missing in some rows and otherwise reads once, few, many or a size class.

V: TRBV18; J: TRBJ2-3; size: -; D: -; DNA: TGTGCCAGCTCACTGGCCACGGGTAGCACAGATACGCAGTATTTT; CDR3: CASSLATGSTDTQYF
V: TRBV3-1/TRBV3-2; J: TRBJ2-7; size: few; D: TRBD1; DNA: TGTGCCAGCAGCCACGCCGCCGGCAGACAGGGTTCGTGGGAGCAGTACTTC; CDR3: CASSHAAGRQGSWEQYF
V: TRBV19; J: TRBJ1-2; size: -; D: TRBD1; DNA: TGTGCCAGTAGTACGACAGGGAAGAACTATGGCTACACCTTC; CDR3: CASSTTGKNYGYTF
V: TRBV11-2; J: TRBJ2-7; size: -; D: -; DNA: TGTGCCAGTTCAGGCCAGCACTACGAGCAGTACTTC; CDR3: CASSGQHYEQYF
V: TRBV3-1/TRBV3-2; J: TRBJ2-1; size: -; D: TRBD2; DNA: TGTGCCAGCAGCCAAGTTGCGGGGGGGTCCAATGAGCAGTTCTTC; CDR3: CASSQVAGGSNEQFF
V: TRBV2; J: TRBJ1-5; size: -; D: TRBD1; DNA: TGTGCCAGCAGTGCGGGGACAGAACAAAGTCAGCCCCAGCATTTT; CDR3: CASSAGTEQSQPQHF
V: TRBV9; J: TRBJ1-5; size: -; D: TRBD1; DNA: TGTGCCAGCAGCGTATCTGGGACAGCCCATCAGCCCCAGCATTTT; CDR3: CASSVSGTAHQPQHF
V: TRBV19; J: TRBJ2-1; size: -; D: TRBD1; DNA: TGTGCCAGTAGTCCAAGACCTTTTGGGACAGCCTGGGACAATGAGCAGTTCTTC; CDR3: CASSPRPFGTAWDNEQFF
V: TRBV30; J: TRBJ2-5; size: -; D: -; DNA: TGTGCCTGGAGCCGGGGAGAGACCCAGTACTTC; CDR3: CAWSRGETQYF
V: TRBV11-2; J: TRBJ2-5; size: once; D: TRBD2; DNA: TGTGCCAGCACCAAGCTTATGGGCGGGAGCGGCGAGACCCAGTACTTC; CDR3: CASTKLMGGSGETQYF
V: TRBV24-1; J: TRBJ2-1; size: -; D: TRBD2; DNA: TGTGCCACCAGTGAACTAGCGGGAGGTAAGCAGTTCTTC; CDR3: CATSELAGGKQFF
V: TRBV7-9; J: TRBJ2-1; size: -; D: TRBD2; DNA: TGTGCCAGCAGCCCAAGGACTAGCGGGGGGTACAATGAGCAGTTCTTC; CDR3: CASSPRTSGGYNEQFF
V: TRBV4-1; J: TRBJ1-3; size: -; D: -; DNA: TGCGCCAGCAACCAGGGGAGGAAAGGAAACACCATATATTTT; CDR3: CASNQGRKGNTIYF
V: TRBV15; J: TRBJ2-5; size: -; D: TRBD2; DNA: TGTGCCACCAGCACCGACTTGACTAGCAGAGAGACCCAGTACTTC; CDR3: CATSTDLTSRETQYF
V: TRBV11-3; J: TRBJ1-1; size: -; D: TRBD1; DNA: TGTGCCAGCAGCCGGAGCGGGGGGACAGGGGGCAGTGAAGCTTTCTTT; CDR3: CASSRSGGTGGSEAFF
V: TRBV6-5; J: TRBJ1-1; size: -; D: -; DNA: TGTGCCAGCAGGCACTCGCTGGTGGCTTTCTTT; CDR3: CASRHSLVAFF
V: TRBV11-2; J: TRBJ1-5; size: -; D: TRBD1; DNA: TGTGCCAGCAGCTCCGACAGGGCTCAGCCCCAGCATTTT; CDR3: CASSSDRAQPQHF
V: TRBV7-2; J: TRBJ1-6; size: once; D: TRBD1; DNA: TGTGCCAGCAGCTATCTGCCCCTTACCGGGACAGGGCCTAATTCACCCCTCCACTTT; CDR3: CASSYLPLTGTGPNSPLHF
V: TRBV27; J: TRBJ1-6; size: -; D: TRBD1; DNA: TGTGCCAGCAGTCCGCGTAGTTCCGGGACAGCCAAAGTCTCACCCCTCCACTTT; CDR3: CASSPRSSGTAKVSPLHF
V: TRBV18; J: TRBJ1-1; size: -; D: TRBD1; DNA: TGTGCCAGCTCACCGAACCGGGACAGTGAAGCTTTCTTT; CDR3: CASSPNRDSEAFF
V: TRBV28; J: TRBJ1-5; size: -; D: TRBD1; DNA: TGTGCCAGCAGTTCCTACAGGGGGGGGGATTATCAGCCCCAGCATTTT; CDR3: CASSSYRGGDYQPQHF
V: TRBV7-9; J: TRBJ1-2; size: -; D: TRBD1; DNA: TGTGCCAGCAGCTCGCGGGACAGGGGGAACTATGGCTACACCTTC; CDR3: CASSSRDRGNYGYTF
V: TRBV6-5; J: TRBJ1-5; size: -; D: -; DNA: TGTGCCAGCAGTCCCAGTGGTAGCAATCAGCCCCAGCATTTT; CDR3: CASSPSGSNQPQHF
V: TRBV19; J: TRBJ2-2; size: few; D: -; DNA: TGTGCCATCAGTGCCATATTCAACACCGGGGAGCTGTTTTTT; CDR3: CAISAIFNTGELFF
V: TRBV10-3; J: TRBJ2-2; size: -; D: -; DNA: TGTGCCATCAGTGGCGGGTGGAACACGAACACCGGGGAGCTGTTTTTT; CDR3: CAISGGWNTNTGELFF
V: TRBV5-8; J: TRBJ2-1; size: few; D: -; DNA: TGTGCCAGCAGCTCGAGAAGAGGTACCGCTGGGTACAATGAGCAGTTCTTC; CDR3: CASSSRRGTAGYNEQFF
V: TRBV7-2; J: TRBJ1-2; size: -; D: -; DNA: TGTGCCAGCAGCAAGGACAGTTATGGCTACACCTTC; CDR3: CASSKDSYGYTF
V: TRBV3-1/TRBV3-2; J: TRBJ1-2; size: -; D: -; DNA: TGTGCCAGCAGCCCACCGACAGCTAACTATGGCTACACCTTC; CDR3: CASSPPTANYGYTF
V: TRBV7-9; J: TRBJ2-1; size: -; D: -; DNA: TGTGCCAGCAGCTTAAGAGGAACTAGGGCAGGATACAATGAGCAGTTCTTC; CDR3: CASSLRGTRAGYNEQFF
V: TRBV15; J: TRBJ2-7; size: -; D: TRBD1; DNA: TGTGCCACCAGCAGAGATGGGACAGGGGACTCCTACGAGCAGTACTTC; CDR3: CATSRDGTGDSYEQYF
V: TRBV6-5; J: TRBJ2-2; size: -; D: -; DNA: TGTGCCAGCAGCGCGACCGGGAGGAACACCGGGGAGCTGTTTTTT; CDR3: CASSATGRNTGELFF
V: TRBV29-1; J: TRBJ2-5; size: -; D: TRBD2; DNA: TGCAGTTCTCGGGGGAGGGAAGAGACCCAGTACTTC; CDR3: CSSRGREETQYF
V: TRBV29-1; J: TRBJ1-4; size: -; D: -; DNA: TGCAGCGTTGAAGCGGACACCCATGAAAAACTGTTTTTT; CDR3: CSVEADTHEKLFF
V: TRBV3-1/TRBV3-2; J: TRBJ1-2; size: few; D: TRBD1; DNA: TGTGCCAGCAGCCAAAGGGGGCTACTAGACCGGTTAGCTAACTATGGCTACACCTTC; CDR3: CASSQRGLLDRLANYGYTF
V: TRBV5-4; J: TRBJ1-3; size: -; D: -; DNA: TGTGCCAGCAGCAACCTGCCCATAAGTCCCGGGACTGGAAACACCATATATTTT; CDR3: CASSNLPISPGTGNTIYF
V: TRBV3-1/TRBV3-2; J: TRBJ1-1; size: -; D: -; DNA: TGTGCCAGCTGGGGAGACTCGGGGGCTTTCTTT; CDR3: CASWGDSGAFF
V: TRBV19; J: TRBJ1-2; size: medium-sized; D: TRBD1; DNA: TGTGCCAGTAGTATAGAAAGGGGGCAGTATGGCTACACCTTC; CDR3: CASSIERGQYGYTF
V: TRBV2; J: TRBJ1-2; size: -; D: TRBD1; DNA: TGTGCCAGCACCCCGGGGGGGGACAGACGAGCCTATGGCTACACCTTC; CDR3: CASTPGGDRRAYGYTF
V: TRBV18; J: TRBJ2-3; size: -; D: TRBD2; DNA: TGTGCCAGCTCACCGCCGACTAGCGGGAGGCGCACAGATACGCAGTATTTT; CDR3: CASSPPTSGRRTDTQYF
V: TRBV2; J: TRBJ1-3; size: once; D: -; DNA: TGTGCCAGCAAGGAAGGACTCAACTCTGGAAACACCATATATTTT; CDR3: CASKEGLNSGNTIYF
V: TRBV19; J: TRBJ1-5; size: once; D: -; DNA: TGTGCCAGTAGTCCCACAGCCTATAGCAATCAGCCCCAGCATTTT; CDR3: CASSPTAYSNQPQHF
V: TRBV29-1; J: TRBJ1-2; size: -; D: TRBD1; DNA: TGCAGCGCGGGTCTAACAGGGGGTACTGGCTACACCTTC; CDR3: CSAGLTGGTGYTF
V: TRBV9; J: TRBJ1-2; size: -; D: -; DNA: TGTGCCAGCAGCGCCCGGGACACAACACTTCCTAACTATGGCTACACCTTC; CDR3: CASSARDTTLPNYGYTF
V: TRBV15; J: TRBJ2-3; size: few; D: TRBD1; DNA: TGTGCCACCAGCAGAGGGGGGGCGGGACAGGGGACAGATACGCAGTATTTT; CDR3: CATSRGGAGQGTDTQYF
V: TRBV6-6; J: TRBJ2-7; size: -; D: -; DNA: TGTGCCAGCAGTTTGGCAGGGTCCTCCTACGAGCAGTACTTC; CDR3: CASSLAGSSYEQYF
V: TRBV24-1; J: TRBJ1-5; size: -; D: -; DNA: TGTGCCACCAGTGATCCATTACAGGGTCTCGGGCAGCCCCAGCATTTT; CDR3: CATSDPLQGLGQPQHF
V: TRBV18; J: TRBJ2-5; size: few; D: -; DNA: TGTGCCAGCTCACCCAAGCCGGAGACCCAGTACTTC; CDR3: CASSPKPETQYF
V: TRBV5-5; J: TRBJ1-1; size: medium-sized; D: -; DNA: TGTGCCAGCAGCGAAAATCCTTCGCGGACTGAAGCTTTCTTT; CDR3: CASSENPSRTEAFF
V: TRBV6-6; J: TRBJ2-5; size: -; D: -; DNA: TGTGCCAGCAGTTACTCGGGCAGGGAAAAGACCCAGTACTTC; CDR3: CASSYSGREKTQYF
V: TRBV19; J: TRBJ2-5; size: -; D: -; DNA: TGTGCCAGTAGGTTATCGGGAGAGACCCAGTACTTC; CDR3: CASRLSGETQYF
V: TRBV5-4; J: TRBJ2-2; size: -; D: TRBD1; DNA: TGTGCCAGCAGCTTTGAACAGGGGTACACCGGGGAGCTGTTTTTT; CDR3: CASSFEQGYTGELFF
V: TRBV14; J: TRBJ2-1; size: -; D: -; DNA: TGTGCCAGCAGCCTACAGGGAGGGCCCTACAATGAGCAGTTCTTC; CDR3: CASSLQGGPYNEQFF
V: TRBV2; J: TRBJ1-1; size: -; D: TRBD1; DNA: TGTGCCAGCCTACCGGGGACAGCGAACACTGAAGCTTTCTTT; CDR3: CASLPGTANTEAFF
V: TRBV11-3; J: TRBJ2-3; size: -; D: TRBD1; DNA: TGTGCCAGCAGCGCAGGGGGCGGCGATGCAGATACGCAGTATTTT; CDR3: CASSAGGGDADTQYF
V: TRBV9; J: TRBJ1-2; size: -; D: TRBD1; DNA: TGTGCCAGCAGCGGGAGACAGGGTTATGGCTACACCTTC; CDR3: CASSGRQGYGYTF